This T cell receptor beta chain is from a study of blood T cell repertoires in COVID-19. Study details: The samples span acute and convalescent COVID-19 from the United States, Italy and Spain.

Membership in each cohort depended on participant-reported clinical history. Two negative PCRs, clearance, or symptom resolution had been documented for recovered Cohort 3 donors. The V end was cut by 6 bases, the J end by 1 base, with 14 bases between. The CDR3 is 15 residues long. CDR1 and CDR2 (germline): KGHSH, LQKENI. Sequenced by immunoSEQ multiplex PCR; TCRdb stores in-frame clones only, minus some. The table lists under 250,000 clones, approximately 80% of them singletons. The chain links TRBV18 to TRBJ2-3; D is possibly TRBD2 (6 bases). The clonotype was recovered from a man aged 60-69 years who had recovered from COVID-19. The sequenced material came from PBMCs or T cells enriched from blood (not recorded which). CDR3 sequence: CASSSGLPGTDTQYF. The CDR3 region has the DNA TGTGCCAGCTCGTCGGGACTTCCCGGCACAGATACGCAGTATTTT.